These 29 T cell receptor beta chains came from one sample sequenced in a study of OX40 agonist ivuxolimab in advanced cancers. Profiling relied on immunoSEQ multiplex PCR, and the TCRdb table lists in-frame clones only, not all of them. The data contain 43,000 or so clones, around 87% of them seen just once; the ten biggest clones take up 30% to 35%. The sample consisted of CD4+ or CD8+ T cells sorted from blood, taken in a trial of the OX40 agonist ivuxolimab. The receptors originated from an adult with an advanced solid tumor such as melanoma, head and neck, liver or kidney cancer.

This clone was counted once. This chain joins TRBV5-1 and TRBJ2-5; tentative D call: TRBD1 (6 bases). The CDR3 has 12 residues. Germline CDR1 is SGHRS and CDR2 is YFSETQ. V gave up 2 bases and J gave up 5 bases, with 7 bases separating them. The CDR3 reads CASSFQGETQYF. CDR3 nucleotide sequence: TGCGCCAGCAGCTTCCAGGGGGAGACCCAGTACTTC.

V gene TRBV27 combines with J gene TRBJ1-2, with D unclear. CDR1 is MNHEY and CDR2 is SMNVEV in the germline V gene (reference sequence). This CDR3 spans 17 amino acids. V lost 4 bases and J 6 bases, leaving 24 bases between the germline ends. The CDR3 DNA reads TGTGCCAGCAGTTCCTGGGGAAGGACTAATTACGTGGATGGCTACACCTTC. Its translation: CASSSWGRTNYVDGYTF.

The rearrangement joins TRBV10-2 to TRBJ2-2; 7 bases align to TRBD1. Per germline, CDR1 WSHSY and CDR2 SAAADI. The ends lost 10 bases at V and 6 bases at J; junction bases unmatched: 2. This CDR3 region has 11 residues. CDR3 region: CATQGAGELFF. For the CDR3, the DNA is TGCGCCACTCAGGGGGCCGGGGAGCTGTTTTTT.

The rearrangement links TRBV7-9 to TRBJ2-7; a possible D gene is TRBD1 (6 bases). The CDR3 sequence is 16 residues long. CDR1 SEHNR and CDR2 FQNEAQ come from the germline V gene (reference sequence). V lost 5 bases and J 3 bases, leaving 20 bases between the germline ends. Written as DNA, the CDR3 is TGTGCCAGCAGCAAGTGGCGAGGGGACATAAGCTACGAGCAGTACTTC. Protein product: CASSKWRGDISYEQYF.

The chain recombines TRBV19 with TRBJ2-6; the match to TRBD1 covers 7 bases. Germline lookup yields CDR1 LNHDA and CDR2 SQIVND (reference sequence). After removal of 7 bases from V and 1 base from J, the junction contained 10 bases not matched to a gene. The CDR3 is 17 amino acids. CDR3 nucleotide sequence: TGTGCCAGTACCCCAATCGCACAGGGGTCTGGGGCCAACGTCCTGACTTTC. This sequence encodes CASTPIAQGSGANVLTF. Full variable domain (rest looked up from reference TRBV19 and TRBJ2-6): DGGITQSPKYLFRKEGQNVTLSCEQNLNHDAMYWYRQDPGQGLRLIYYSQIVNDFQKGDIAEGYSVSREKKESFPLTVTSAQKNPTAFYLCASTPIAQGSGANVLTFGAGSRLTVL.

The chain carries TRBV29-1 and TRBJ2-7; 13 bases map to TRBD2. Trimming removed 4 bases from V and 6 bases from J; junction bases left unmatched: 6. CDR3 length equals 14 residues. Germline V gene sequence: CDR1 SQVTM, CDR2 ANQGSEA. DNA of the CDR3: TGCAGCGTTGGCGGACTAGCGGGAGTTAGCGAGCAGTACTTC. Encoded protein: CSVGGLAGVSEQYF.

V gene TRBV11-2 combines with J gene TRBJ1-6; D gene unclear. CDR1 and CDR2 from the germline V gene are SGHAT and FQNNGV. The CDR3 sequence is 15 residues long. Trimming took 0 bases from V and 10 from J, leaving 13 bases between them. The CDR3 DNA is TGTGCCAGCAGCTTAGATGACAAGGGCCGGTCACCCCTCCACTTT. Protein: CASSLDDKGRSPLHF.

The J gene is TRBJ2-7, the V gene TRBV2; 8 positions agree with TRBD2. CDR1 SNHLY and CDR2 FYNNEI come from the germline V gene. Trimming took 7 bases from V and 4 from J; bases not matched to a gene: 12. The CDR3 sequence is 15 residues long. Written as DNA, the CDR3 is TGTGCCAGCATCCCTCAGCCGGGACTAGGGTACGAGCAGTACTTC. Residues: CASIPQPGLGYEQYF. Full variable domain (remainder filled in from reference TRBV2 and TRBJ2-7): EPEVTQTPSHQVTQMGQEVILRCVPISNHLYFYWYRQILGQKVEFLVSFYNNEISEKSEIFDDQFSVERPDGSNFTLKIRSTKLEDSAMYFCASIPQPGLGYEQYFGPGTRLTVT.

The V gene is TRBV7-9, the J gene TRBJ2-5, with no clear D. The CDR3 runs 11 residues. Germline V gene lookup returns CDR1 SEHNR and CDR2 FQNEAQ (reference sequence). V was cut by 10 bases and J by 2 bases, with 8 bases left in between. The CDR3 DNA is TGTGCCACTGGGTATCAAGAGACCCAGTACTTC. Encoded protein: CATGYQETQYF.

V is TRBV7-6 and J is TRBJ1-1; no clear D gene. Between the trimmed V and J ends, which lost 5 bases and 4 bases, there was a span of 14 bases. The CDR3 has 14 amino acids. CDR1 and CDR2 (germline): SGHVS, FNYEAQ. CDR3 DNA: TGTGCCAGCAGCCTACGGCCCCCGAGCACTGAAGCTTTCTTT. Translated: CASSLRPPSTEAFF. The full variable domain, completed using reference TRBV7-6 and TRBJ1-1, is GAGVSQSPRYKVTKRGQDVALRCDPISGHVSLYWYRQALGQGPEFLTYFNYEAQQDKSGLPNDRFSAERPEGSISTLTIQRTEQRDSAMYRCASSLRPPSTEAFFGQGTRLTVV.

V usage is TRBV19 and J usage is TRBJ1-4, with unresolved D. The germline gives CDR1 LNHDA, CDR2 SQIVND (reference sequence). CDR3 size: 16 residues. V was shortened by 6 bases and J by 0 bases, with 14 bases between the two germline ends. This chain's CDR3 is CASSQRAQPTNEKLFF. The CDR3 coding sequence is TGTGCCAGTAGCCAGAGGGCACAGCCAACTAATGAAAAACTGTTTTTT.

The chain joins TRBV4-1 to TRBJ2-1, with a possible D match to TRBD2 (5 bases). V was cut by 2 bases and J by 0 bases, with 11 bases left in between. CDR1 and CDR2 from the germline V gene are MGHRA and YSYEKL. The length of the CDR3 is 16 residues. CDR3 protein: CASSQPGLSSYNEQFF. The CDR3 DNA is TGCGCCAGCAGCCAACCCGGACTTAGCTCCTACAATGAGCAGTTCTTC.

This chain uses TRBV30 with TRBJ1-5; D perhaps matches TRBD1 (6 bases). The CDR3 is 14 amino acids. Trimming cost V 3 bases and J 6 bases, with 15 bases left between them. The germline gives CDR1 GTSNPN, CDR2 SVGIG (reference sequence). The CDR3 bases are TGTGCCTGGAGCGAAGGGGGTCGGGGTCAGCCCCAGCATTTT. It translates to CAWSEGGRGQPQHF.

This chain uses TRBV6-5 with TRBJ2-1; D is unresolved. CDR1 MNHEY and CDR2 SVGAGI come from the germline V gene. Trimming stripped 0 bases from V and 8 bases from J, with 8 bases between. The CDR3 length is 13 residues. The CDR3 loop reads CASSYSSWDEQFF. As DNA, the CDR3 is TGTGCCAGCAGTTACTCTAGTTGGGATGAGCAGTTCTTC.

The chain couples TRBV20-1 to TRBJ1-2; D not certain. The germline V and J ends were trimmed by 6 bases and 3 bases, with 5 bases remaining between them. The germline gives CDR1 DFQATT, CDR2 SNEGSKA (reference sequence). This CDR3 has 10 amino acids. This CDR3 is CSAKHYGYTF. The CDR3 DNA reads as TGCAGTGCCAAACACTATGGCTACACCTTC.

The chain has TRBV6-1 and TRBJ1-1; TRBD1 agrees at 9 bases. Trimming at V came to 6 bases and at J to 4 bases, leaving 6 bases not matched to a gene. CDR1 and CDR2 from the germline V gene are MNHNS and SASEGT. There are 14 residues in the CDR3. The CDR3 is CASSETGGLTEAFF. The CDR3, as DNA: TGTGCCAGCAGCGAAACAGGGGGCCTCACTGAAGCTTTCTTT.

This clone was observed a few times. This rearrangement joins TRBV15 to TRBJ1-6, with 12 bases lining up with TRBD1. The CDR3 has 15 amino acids. Germline CDR1 LNHNV, CDR2 YYDKDF (reference sequence). J gave up 9 bases and V 6 bases, and 6 bases lay outside the gene matches. In DNA, the CDR3 is TGTGCCACCAGTAGGGACAGGGGGCTCGGTTCACCCCTCCACTTT. Translated: CATSRDRGLGSPLHF.

The table lists this clone with a few counts. The rearrangement uses TRBV7-6 and TRBJ1-1; D possibly corresponds to TRBD1 (5 bases). This CDR3 contains 15 residues. CDR1 and CDR2 from the germline V gene are SGHVS and FNYEAQ. Trimming took 1 base from V and 1 from J, leaving 10 bases between them. The CDR3 spells CASSLESGWNTEAFF. Here the CDR3 DNA reads TGTGCCAGCAGCTTAGAATCAGGGTGGAACACTGAAGCTTTCTTT.

The chain joins TRBV7-9 to TRBJ1-1, with TRBD1 matching over 8 bases. There are 13 residues in the CDR3. The V gene's germline CDR1 is SEHNR and CDR2 FQNEAQ (reference sequence). Trimming at V came to 5 bases and at J to 11 bases, leaving 10 bases not matched to a gene. The CDR3 sequence: CASSASGTGEAFF. DNA for the CDR3: TGTGCCAGCAGCGCTTCCGGGACAGGCGAGGCTTTCTTT.

The chain couples TRBV7-9 to TRBJ2-7; D uncertain. The germline V gene encodes CDR1 SEHNR and CDR2 FQNEAQ (reference sequence). V was trimmed by 5 bases and J by 5 bases, leaving 13 bases between them. The CDR3 is 13 amino acids. The CDR3 sequence is CASSPRVSNEQYF. The CDR3 bases are TGTGCCAGCAGCCCTAGGGTTTCCAACGAGCAGTACTTC.

This sequence joins TRBV6-1 and TRBJ2-2; the D is unclear. CDR1 is MNHNS and CDR2 is SASEGT in the germline V gene. The CDR3 extends over 15 amino acids. V was clipped by 7 bases and J by 5 bases, with 17 bases between them. CDR3 residues: CASMGSWVETGELFF. Here the CDR3 DNA reads TGTGCCAGCATGGGTAGCTGGGTAGAAACCGGGGAGCTGTTTTTT.

CDR3 protein: CASSSQEADPQFF. The CDR3 nucleotides are TGTGCCAGCAGTTCCCAGGAGGCGGATCCGCAGTTCTTC. The V call is TRBV28, the J call TRBJ2-1, with a possible D match to TRBD2 (5 bases). The CDR3 has 13 residues. Trimming left V 4 bases short and J 12 bases short, with 16 bases between. Germline assignment: CDR1 MDHEN and CDR2 SYDVKM.

This chain uses TRBV18 with TRBJ1-2, with 11 bases fitting TRBD1. Per the germline V gene, CDR1 is KGHSH and CDR2 is LQKENI. CDR3 length: 13 residues. Trimming removed 3 bases from V and 8 bases from J; junction bases left unmatched: 2. The CDR3 DNA follows: TGTGCCAGCTCACCGGACAGGGGGCAAGGCTACACCTTC. Its translation: CASSPDRGQGYTF.

V is TRBV7-9 and J is TRBJ2-5, with TRBD2 identical over 11 bases. The CDR3 loop spans 14 amino acids. J gave up 5 bases and V 6 bases, and 5 bases lay outside the gene matches. Germline assignment: CDR1 SEHNR and CDR2 FQNEAQ (reference sequence). This CDR3 is CASSLLAGDETQYF. The CDR3, as DNA: TGTGCCAGCAGTTTACTAGCGGGAGATGAGACCCAGTACTTC.

The chain is built from TRBV5-1 and TRBJ2-1; 9 bases match TRBD2. The J segment lost 0 bases and the V segment lost 0 bases, leaving 4 bases of the junction unmatched. Germline CDR1 is SGHRS and CDR2 is YFSETQ. The CDR3 runs to 17 residues. This CDR3 reads CASSLGAGGPSYNEQFF. The DNA of the CDR3 is TGCGCCAGCAGCTTGGGAGCGGGAGGACCCTCCTACAATGAGCAGTTCTTC. Looking up the rest from reference TRBV5-1 and TRBJ2-1 gives the full variable domain: KAGVTQTPRYLIKTRGQQVTLSCSPISGHRSVSWYQQTPGQGLQFLFEYFSETQRNKGNFPGRFSGRQFSNSRSEMNVSTLELGDSALYLCASSLGAGGPSYNEQFFGPGTRLTVL.

The chain carries TRBV25-1 and TRBJ1-1; 11 nucleotides match TRBD1. Trimming at V came to 4 bases and at J to 5 bases, leaving 6 bases not matched to a gene. This CDR3 is built from 15 residues. Germline CDR1 is MGHDK and CDR2 is SYGVNS. The CDR3 DNA sequence: TGTGCCAGCAGTGCGGACAGGGGGCGCTTAACTGAAGCTTTCTTT. This codes for CASSADRGRLTEAFF.

The genes are TRBV29-1 and TRBJ2-5, with 9 nucleotides matching TRBD1. Germline CDR1 is SQVTM and CDR2 is ANQGSEA. With V trimmed by 6 bases and J by 4 bases, 6 bases remained unmatched. The CDR3 is 13 residues long. The CDR3 DNA reads TGCAGCGTGGAGGGACAGGGTCCAGAGACCCAGTACTTC. Protein sequence: CSVEGQGPETQYF.

This chain's CDR3 is CASSVGPSIGQMNTEAFF. CDR3 nucleotide sequence: TGTGCCAGCAGCGTAGGCCCCAGCATAGGACAGATGAACACTGAAGCTTTCTTT. The rearrangement uses TRBV9 and TRBJ1-1; a weak D match, TRBD1 (6 bases). This CDR3 has 18 amino acids. The V and J ends lost 0 bases and 0 bases respectively, with 18 bases between them. Germline V CDR1 and CDR2: SGDLS, YYNGEE.

The rearrangement joins TRBV7-9 to TRBJ1-1; possibly TRBD1 for D (5 bases). The CDR3 is 19 amino acids. Germline V gene lookup returns CDR1 SEHNR and CDR2 FQNEAQ (reference sequence). Trimming stripped 4 bases from V and 2 bases from J, with 26 bases between. CDR3 nucleotide sequence: TGTGCCAGCAGCTCGGGGGGTCCAGGCACGGACCGAGTCAACACTGAAGCTTTCTTT. Its translation: CASSSGGPGTDRVNTEAFF. Full variable domain (remainder filled in from reference TRBV7-9 and TRBJ1-1): DTGVSQNPRHKITKRGQNVTFRCDPISEHNRLYWYRQTLGQGPEFLTYFQNEAQLEKSRLLSDRFSAERPKGSFSTLEIQRTEQGDSAMYLCASSSGGPGTDRVNTEAFFGQGTRLTVV.